Listed below are T cell receptor beta chains from one sample, sequenced in a study of blood T cells in healthy people across ages. TCRdb reanalysed the 5' RACE reads using MiXCR and keeps one entry per CDR3 protein. The sample lists under 750,000 distinct CDR3 sequences; less than 60% were seen once. Sequencing was carried out using blood. The receptors shown here come from a man older than 75 in good health. Each CDR3 is given with its conserved first and last residue. The order of the fields is clone size, V gene, J gene, D gene, CDR3 protein, CDR3 DNA. A D gene is named only where the DNA matches it firmly. Rows give clone size only sometimes, using once, few, many, or a class for an expanded clone.

>few|TRBV10-3|TRBJ1-1|.
CATLGRLNTEAFF
TGTGCCACTCTGGGACGTCTGAACACTGAAGCTTTCTTT
>few|TRBV7-2|TRBJ2-4|TRBD1
CASSFSSGTGNIQYF
TGTGCCAGCAGCTTCTCCTCCGGGACAGGGAACATTCAGTACTTC
>.|TRBV6-5|TRBJ2-7|TRBD1
CASSNDRGSYEQYF
TGTGCCAGCAGTAATGACAGGGGCTCCTACGAGCAGTACTTC
>.|TRBV27|TRBJ2-7|TRBD1
CASSPYRTGYRTYEQYF
TGTGCCAGCAGTCCCTACCGGACAGGGTACCGTACCTACGAGCAGTACTTC
>.|TRBV11-2|TRBJ2-2|.
CASQMEGMGAGELFF
TGTGCCAGCCAAATGGAGGGGATGGGGGCCGGGGAGCTGTTTTTT
>.|TRBV5-6|TRBJ2-7|.
CASSLGLEADEQYF
TGTGCCAGCAGCTTGGGACTAGAGGCGGACGAGCAGTACTTC
>.|TRBV29-1|TRBJ2-3|.
CSVRRQTDTQYF
TGCAGCGTTAGACGACAAACAGATACGCAGTATTTT
>.|TRBV4-3|TRBJ2-3|TRBD2
CASSPSPRGGYTQYF
TGCGCCAGCAGCCCAAGCCCACGGGGAGGGTATACGCAGTATTTT
>.|TRBV20-1|TRBJ2-5|TRBD1
CSAGQGAFQETQYF
TGCAGTGCTGGGCAGGGGGCTTTTCAAGAGACCCAGTACTTC
>.|TRBV20-1|TRBJ1-1|TRBD1
CSAGGTANTEAFF
TGCAGTGCTGGGGGGACAGCTAACACTGAAGCTTTCTTT
>.|TRBV7-2|TRBJ2-3|.
CASSLGPSTSTDTQYF
TGTGCCAGCAGCCTCGGGCCAAGCACGAGCACAGATACGCAGTATTTT
>.|TRBV5-1|TRBJ2-3|TRBD1
CASKRTGVGDTQYF
TGCGCCAGCAAAAGGACAGGGGTTGGTGATACGCAGTATTTT
>few|TRBV29-1|TRBJ2-1|.
CSVDSAIGYEQFF
TGCAGCGTTGACAGTGCGATAGGGTATGAGCAGTTCTTC
>.|TRBV21-1|TRBJ2-7|.
CASSKKAYEQYF
TGTGCCAGCAGCAAAAAGGCCTACGAGCAGTACTTC
>.|TRBV13|TRBJ2-4|TRBD2
CASSLLAGGPIDIQYF
TGTGCCAGCAGCTTACTCGCGGGAGGGCCCATAGACATTCAGTACTTC
>few|TRBV10-3|TRBJ2-1|TRBD2
CAISEILAGNYNEQFF
TGTGCCATCAGTGAGATACTAGCGGGGAACTACAATGAGCAGTTCTTC
>few|TRBV5-6|TRBJ2-7|.
CASSLRDGSYNEQYF
TGTGCCAGCAGCTTGCGCGATGGCTCCTACAATGAGCAGTACTTC
>.|TRBV27|TRBJ1-4|.
CASSPSNDGKLFF
TGTGCCAGCAGTCCATCTAATGATGGAAAACTGTTTTTT
>few|TRBV5-1|TRBJ2-3|TRBD2
CASRDKSGRIPDTQYF
TGCGCCAGTCGCGACAAAAGCGGGAGGATCCCAGATACGCAGTATTTT
>.|TRBV30|TRBJ2-1|TRBD2
CAWSMGLAGSKEQFF
TGTGCCTGGAGTATGGGACTAGCGGGATCTAAAGAGCAGTTCTTC
>.|TRBV7-9|TRBJ2-6|.
CASSFQDTSSGANVLTF
TGTGCCAGCAGCTTCCAGGATACGTCCTCTGGGGCCAACGTCCTGACTTTC
>.|TRBV11-1|TRBJ2-4|.
CASTPGLRGENIQYF
TGTGCCAGCACACCGGGACTGAGGGGGGAAAACATTCAGTACTTC
>.|TRBV27|TRBJ1-6|TRBD1
CASSSGTGGSWNSPLHF
TGTGCCAGCAGTTCGGGGACAGGGGGATCCTGGAACTCACCCCTCCACTTT
>.|TRBV12-3/TRBV12-4|TRBJ1-2|.
CASSFQGTPYGYTF
TGTGCCAGCAGTTTCCAGGGGACCCCTTATGGCTACACCTTC
>few|TRBV20-1|TRBJ2-5|.
CSAYDRRETQYF
TGCAGTGCTTACGACAGGCGGGAGACCCAGTACTTC
>once|TRBV12-3/TRBV12-4|TRBJ1-4|.
CASSSLTGTLNEKLFF
TGTGCCAGCAGTTCCCTTACCGGGACCCTTAATGAAAAACTGTTTTTT
>.|TRBV10-2|TRBJ2-2|TRBD2
CASGRDPRELFF
TGCGCCAGCGGGAGGGATCCCCGGGAGCTGTTTTTT
>few|TRBV3-1|TRBJ2-5|.
CASSLLDLGEETQYF
TGTGCCAGCAGCCTACTTGACTTGGGGGAAGAGACCCAGTACTTC
>few|TRBV7-2|TRBJ2-4|TRBD2
CASSPGLVSNIQYF
TGTGCCAGCAGCCCGGGACTAGTGAGTAACATTCAGTACTTC
>.|TRBV7-2|TRBJ2-1|.
CASSFLGPSSYNEQFF
TGTGCCAGCAGCTTTCTCGGCCCCAGCTCCTACAATGAGCAGTTCTTC
>few|TRBV5-1|TRBJ2-1|TRBD2
CASSSSGASYNEQFF
TGCGCCAGCAGCTCTAGCGGGGCCTCCTACAATGAGCAGTTCTTC
>few|TRBV27|TRBJ2-1|.
CASSLGARSYNEQFF
TGTGCCAGCAGTTTAGGAGCCCGCTCCTACAATGAGCAGTTCTTC
>few|TRBV20-1|TRBJ2-1|TRBD2
CSARSTSGGNNEQFF
TGCAGTGCTAGATCGACTAGCGGGGGGAACAATGAGCAGTTCTTC
>.|TRBV6-2/TRBV6-3|TRBJ2-7|.
CASSSTGYYEQYF
TGTGCCAGCAGCTCAACAGGGTACTACGAGCAGTACTTC
>few|TRBV12-3/TRBV12-4|TRBJ2-1|.
CASRGTRNYNEQFF
TGTGCCAGCAGGGGGACGAGAAACTACAATGAGCAGTTCTTC
>many|TRBV6-1|TRBJ1-5|.
CASRSLSTTELYSNQPQHF
TGTGCCAGCAGATCCCTATCCACGACAGAACTCTATAGCAATCAGCCCCAGCATTTT
>few|TRBV15|TRBJ2-3|TRBD1
CATSGDRNTDTQYF
TGTGCCACCAGCGGGGACAGAAACACAGATACGCAGTATTTT
>many|TRBV6-5|TRBJ2-2|TRBD1
CASSYSGQGAGELFF
TGTGCCAGCAGTTACTCGGGACAGGGGGCCGGGGAGCTGTTTTTT
>.|TRBV5-1|TRBJ2-7|.
CASSWTASSYEQYF
TGCGCCAGCAGCTGGACAGCTAGCTCCTACGAGCAGTACTTC
>.|TRBV30|TRBJ2-3|TRBD2
CAWNYRGGLADTQYF
TGTGCCTGGAACTATCGGGGAGGGCTAGCAGATACGCAGTATTTT
>.|TRBV27|TRBJ2-3|TRBD2
CASSLWGLAGTTDTQYF
TGTGCCAGCAGTTTATGGGGACTAGCGGGAACCACAGATACGCAGTATTTT
>.|TRBV4-3|TRBJ2-7|.
CASSQEVLHEQYF
TGCGCCAGCAGCCAAGAGGTCCTACACGAGCAGTACTTC
>many|TRBV7-3|TRBJ2-1|.
CASSLRGGQRDNEQFF
TGTGCCAGCAGCTTAAGGGGGGGGCAACGGGACAATGAGCAGTTCTTC